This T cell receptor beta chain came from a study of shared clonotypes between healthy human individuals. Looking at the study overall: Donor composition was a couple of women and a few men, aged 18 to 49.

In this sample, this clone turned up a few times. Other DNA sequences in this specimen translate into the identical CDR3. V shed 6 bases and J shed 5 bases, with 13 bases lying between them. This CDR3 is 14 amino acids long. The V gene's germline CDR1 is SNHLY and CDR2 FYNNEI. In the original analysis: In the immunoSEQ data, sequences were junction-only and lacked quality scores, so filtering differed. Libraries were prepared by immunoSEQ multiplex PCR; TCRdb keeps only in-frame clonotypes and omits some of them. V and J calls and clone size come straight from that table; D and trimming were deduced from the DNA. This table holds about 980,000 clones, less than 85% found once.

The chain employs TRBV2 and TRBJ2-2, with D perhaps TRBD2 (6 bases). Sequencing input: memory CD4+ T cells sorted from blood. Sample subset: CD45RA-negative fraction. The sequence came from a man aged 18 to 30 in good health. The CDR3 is CASSPGTATGELFF. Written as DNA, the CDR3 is TGTGCCAGCAGCCCCGGGACTGCGACCGGGGAGCTGTTTTTT. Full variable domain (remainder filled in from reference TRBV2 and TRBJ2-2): EPEVTQTPSHQVTQMGQEVILRCVPISNHLYFYWYRQILGQKVEFLVSFYNNEISEKSEIFDDQFSVERPDGSNFTLKIRSTKLEDSAMYFCASSPGTATGELFFGEGSRLTVL.